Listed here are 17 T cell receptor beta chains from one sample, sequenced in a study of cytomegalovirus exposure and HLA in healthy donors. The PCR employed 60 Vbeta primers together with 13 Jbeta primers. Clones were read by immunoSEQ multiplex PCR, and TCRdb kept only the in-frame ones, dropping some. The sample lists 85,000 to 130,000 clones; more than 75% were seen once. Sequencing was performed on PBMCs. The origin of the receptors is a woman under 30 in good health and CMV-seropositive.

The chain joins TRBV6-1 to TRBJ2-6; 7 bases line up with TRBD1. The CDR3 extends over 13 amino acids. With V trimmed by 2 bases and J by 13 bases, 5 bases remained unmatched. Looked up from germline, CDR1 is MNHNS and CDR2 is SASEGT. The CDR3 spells CASSETGVGVLTF. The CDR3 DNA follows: TGTGCCAGCAGTGAAACAGGGGTCGGGGTCCTGACTTTC.

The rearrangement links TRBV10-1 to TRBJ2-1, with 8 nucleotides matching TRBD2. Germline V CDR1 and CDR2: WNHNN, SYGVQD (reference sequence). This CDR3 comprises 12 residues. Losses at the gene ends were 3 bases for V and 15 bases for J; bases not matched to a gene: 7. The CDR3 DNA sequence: TGCGCCAGCAGTGACCCGGGACTAGTTCCGTTCTTC. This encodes CASSDPGLVPFF.

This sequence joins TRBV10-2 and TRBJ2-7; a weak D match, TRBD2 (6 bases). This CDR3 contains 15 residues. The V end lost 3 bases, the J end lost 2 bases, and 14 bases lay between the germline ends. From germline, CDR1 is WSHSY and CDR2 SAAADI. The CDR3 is CASSERGTSPYEQYF. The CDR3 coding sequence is TGCGCCAGCAGTGAACGCGGGACTTCCCCCTACGAGCAGTACTTC.

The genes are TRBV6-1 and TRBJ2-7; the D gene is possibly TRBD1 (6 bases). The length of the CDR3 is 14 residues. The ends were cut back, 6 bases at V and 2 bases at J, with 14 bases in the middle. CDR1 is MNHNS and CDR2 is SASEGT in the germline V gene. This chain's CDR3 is CASRDRSGTYEQYF. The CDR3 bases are TGTGCCAGCAGAGACAGGAGTGGGACCTACGAGCAGTACTTC.

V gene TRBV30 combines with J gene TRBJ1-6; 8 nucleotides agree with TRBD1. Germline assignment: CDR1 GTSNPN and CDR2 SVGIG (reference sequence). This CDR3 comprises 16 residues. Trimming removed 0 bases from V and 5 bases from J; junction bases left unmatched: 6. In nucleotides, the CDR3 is TGTGCCTGGAGTGTACTCGGACAGGGAAATAATTCACCCCTCCACTTT. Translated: CAWSVLGQGNNSPLHF.

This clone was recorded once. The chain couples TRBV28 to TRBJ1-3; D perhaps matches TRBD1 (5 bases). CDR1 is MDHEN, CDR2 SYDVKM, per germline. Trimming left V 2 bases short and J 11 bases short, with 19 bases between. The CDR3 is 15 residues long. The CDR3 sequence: CASSLILQVRAPIYF. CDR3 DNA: TGTGCCAGCAGTTTAATCTTGCAGGTCAGGGCCCCCATATATTTT.

The CDR3 region has the DNA TGTGCCAGCAGCCAAGCTAGCGGGAGCACAGATACGCAGTATTTT. This encodes CASSQASGSTDTQYF. The chain joins TRBV4-2 to TRBJ2-3, with 8 bases aligning to TRBD2. V lost 1 base to trimming and J lost 0 bases; unmatched junction nucleotides: 0. The germline CDR1 and CDR2 sequences are LGHNA and YNFKEQ. This CDR3 contains 15 residues.

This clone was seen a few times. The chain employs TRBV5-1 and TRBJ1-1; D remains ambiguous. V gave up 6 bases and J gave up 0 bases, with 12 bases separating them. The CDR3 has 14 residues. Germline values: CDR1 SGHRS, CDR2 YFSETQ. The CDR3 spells CASTSGLLNTEAFF. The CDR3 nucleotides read TGCGCCAGCACCTCGGGTTTACTGAACACTGAAGCTTTCTTT.

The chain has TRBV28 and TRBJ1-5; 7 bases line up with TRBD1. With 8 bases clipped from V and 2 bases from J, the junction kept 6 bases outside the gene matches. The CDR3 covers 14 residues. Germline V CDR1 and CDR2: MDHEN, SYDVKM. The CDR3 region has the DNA TGTGCCAGCTACTCTGACAGGGGCAATCAGCCCCAGCATTTT. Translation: CASYSDRGNQPQHF.

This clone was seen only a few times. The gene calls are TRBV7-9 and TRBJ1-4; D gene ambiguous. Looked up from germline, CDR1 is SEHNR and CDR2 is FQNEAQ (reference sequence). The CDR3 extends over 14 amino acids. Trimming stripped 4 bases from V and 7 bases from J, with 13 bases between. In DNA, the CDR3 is TGTGCCAGCAGCTCAACACGGGAGGCTGAAAAACTGTTTTTT. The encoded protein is CASSSTREAEKLFF.

This chain's CDR3 is CASSQGVAGGYEQYF. The CDR3 coding sequence is TGTGCCAGCAGCCAAGGTGTAGCGGGAGGCTACGAGCAGTACTTC. J is TRBJ2-7 and V is TRBV4-2, with 10 positions matching TRBD2. The CDR3 is 15 amino acids. The junction had 3 bases not matched to a gene; V was cut back by 1 base and J by 3 bases. In germline, CDR1 is LGHNA, CDR2 YNFKEQ.

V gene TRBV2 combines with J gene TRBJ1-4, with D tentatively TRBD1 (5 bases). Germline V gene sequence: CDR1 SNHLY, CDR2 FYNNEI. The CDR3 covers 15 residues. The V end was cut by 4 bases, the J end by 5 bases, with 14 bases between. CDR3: CASSVSGLPNEKLFF. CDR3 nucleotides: TGTGCCAGCAGTGTATCAGGGCTCCCCAATGAAAAACTGTTTTTT.

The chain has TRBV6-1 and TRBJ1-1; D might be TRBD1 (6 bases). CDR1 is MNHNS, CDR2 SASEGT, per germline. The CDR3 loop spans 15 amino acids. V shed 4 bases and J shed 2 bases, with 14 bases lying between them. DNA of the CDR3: TGTGCCAGCAGTGGCCGGACAGATAGAAACACTGAAGCTTTCTTT. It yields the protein CASSGRTDRNTEAFF.

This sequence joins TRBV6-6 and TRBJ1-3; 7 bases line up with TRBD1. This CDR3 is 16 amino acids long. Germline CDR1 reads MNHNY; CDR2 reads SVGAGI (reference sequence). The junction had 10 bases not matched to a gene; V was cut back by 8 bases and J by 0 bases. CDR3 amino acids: CASLKPRGSSGNTIYF. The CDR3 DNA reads TGTGCCAGCCTAAAACCCAGGGGGTCCTCTGGAAACACCATATATTTT.

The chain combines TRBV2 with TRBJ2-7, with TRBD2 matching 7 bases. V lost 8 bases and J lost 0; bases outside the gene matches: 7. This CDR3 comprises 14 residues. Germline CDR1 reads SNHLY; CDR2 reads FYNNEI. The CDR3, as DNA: TGTGCCAGCGCGGGTTGGGACTACTCCTACGAGCAGTACTTC. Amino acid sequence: CASAGWDYSYEQYF.

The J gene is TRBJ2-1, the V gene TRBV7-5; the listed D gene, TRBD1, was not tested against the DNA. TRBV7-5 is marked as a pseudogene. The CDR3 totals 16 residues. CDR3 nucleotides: TGTGCCAGAAGCTTAGGAGGCGCAGGGTCTTACAATGAGCAGTTCTTC. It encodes CARSLGGAGSYNEQFF.

CDR3 in amino acids: CASGPGASGSNEQFF. The CDR3 DNA reads as TGTGCTAGTGGTCCGGGGGCTAGCGGGAGCAATGAGCAGTTCTTC. The rearrangement joins TRBV12-5 to TRBJ2-1; TRBD2 agrees at 10 bases. J was trimmed by 6 bases and V by 5 bases; bases with no gene match: 7. CDR1 and CDR2 (germline): LGHNT, FRNRAP. CDR3 length: 15 amino acids.